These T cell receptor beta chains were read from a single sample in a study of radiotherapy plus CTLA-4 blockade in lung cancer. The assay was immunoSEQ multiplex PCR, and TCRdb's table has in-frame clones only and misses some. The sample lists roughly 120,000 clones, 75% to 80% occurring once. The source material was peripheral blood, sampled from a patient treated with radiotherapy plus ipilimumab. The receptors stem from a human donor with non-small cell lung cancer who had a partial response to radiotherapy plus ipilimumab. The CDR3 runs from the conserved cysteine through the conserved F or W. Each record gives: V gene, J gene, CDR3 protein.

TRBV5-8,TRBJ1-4,CASSPLLQGAREKLFF
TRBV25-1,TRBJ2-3,CASSDARGLTDTQYF
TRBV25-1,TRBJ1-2,CASSKTSNYGYTF
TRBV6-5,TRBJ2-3,CASSTPGDTQYF
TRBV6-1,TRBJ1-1,CASTSRVQGGAFF
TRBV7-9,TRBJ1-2,CASSQGQINYGYTF
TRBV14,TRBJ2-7,CASSLGPGRQYF
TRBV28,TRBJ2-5,CASSFEGQKQETQYF
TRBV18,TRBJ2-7,CASSINYEQYF
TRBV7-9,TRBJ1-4,CASSLLSGQREKLFF
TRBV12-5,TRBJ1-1,CASGQIDRSTEAFF
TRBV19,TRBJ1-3,CASSIGTSGNTIYF
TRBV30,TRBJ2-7,CAWEREGIGEQYF
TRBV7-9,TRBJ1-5,CASSSGRGGQPQHF
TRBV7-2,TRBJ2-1,CASSSSSGTYNEQFF
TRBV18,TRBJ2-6,CASSPSLGTSGRSGANVLTF
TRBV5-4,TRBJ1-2,CASTLLGGMGYGYTF
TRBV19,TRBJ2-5,CASSAGQHQETQYF
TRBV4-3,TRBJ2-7,CASSQGQSGEQYF
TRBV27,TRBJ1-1,CASSTAPRGEAFF
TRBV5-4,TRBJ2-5,CASTPRGGVPSGSTETQYF
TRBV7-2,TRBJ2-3,CASSYRVAEGTDTQYF
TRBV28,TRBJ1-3,CASSLYRLSGNTIYF
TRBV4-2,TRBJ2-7,CASSQTDSSPSYEQYF
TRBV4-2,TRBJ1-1,CASSQGTATEAFF
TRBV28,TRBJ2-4,CASSPTGTPIAKNIQYF
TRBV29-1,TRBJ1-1,CSARDTNTEAFF
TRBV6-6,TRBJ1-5,CASSHREGLNQPQHF
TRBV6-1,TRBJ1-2,CASLAVNLDGYTF
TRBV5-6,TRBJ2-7,CASSWEVSIYEQYF
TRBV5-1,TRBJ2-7,CASSLTGPSYEQYF
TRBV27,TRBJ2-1,CASRSMGQGEHNEQFF
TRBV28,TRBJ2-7,CASSWRNSGPEYF
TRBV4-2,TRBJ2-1,CASSQDSEANEQFF
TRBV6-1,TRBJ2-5,CASSALLLSQETQYF
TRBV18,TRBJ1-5,CASSPPLGDQPQHF
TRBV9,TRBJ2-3,CASSEGLVADTQYF